Given below is one TCR beta chain in context. What it recognizes is unknown. The data are from a study of cytomegalovirus exposure and HLA in healthy donors. Study-wide results and limits: Later analysis identified about 18,000 TCR beta sequences associated with HLA alleles, using a false discovery rate threshold of 0.05. TCR beta V- and J-gene trimming was later associated with a missense DCLRE1C variant.

V lost 2 bases and J lost 4; bases outside the gene matches: 12. CDR1 and CDR2 from the germline V gene are MDHEN and SYDVKM. The length of the CDR3 is 19 residues. Primers: 60 Vbeta forward and 13 Jbeta reverse. Here immunoSEQ multiplex PCR was the method, and the copy in TCRdb shows in-frame clones only, minus some. The data show approximately 140,000 clones, roughly 77% seen once. The sample comprised PBMCs. The sequence was obtained from a female donor in good health and CMV-seronegative. The rearrangement links TRBV28 to TRBJ2-2, with TRBD2 matching 11 bases. The CDR3 bases are TGTGCCAGCAGTTTAAGGCTACGACTAGCGGGATTGGGCACCGGGGAGCTGTTTTTT. It specifies CASSLRLRLAGLGTGELFF.